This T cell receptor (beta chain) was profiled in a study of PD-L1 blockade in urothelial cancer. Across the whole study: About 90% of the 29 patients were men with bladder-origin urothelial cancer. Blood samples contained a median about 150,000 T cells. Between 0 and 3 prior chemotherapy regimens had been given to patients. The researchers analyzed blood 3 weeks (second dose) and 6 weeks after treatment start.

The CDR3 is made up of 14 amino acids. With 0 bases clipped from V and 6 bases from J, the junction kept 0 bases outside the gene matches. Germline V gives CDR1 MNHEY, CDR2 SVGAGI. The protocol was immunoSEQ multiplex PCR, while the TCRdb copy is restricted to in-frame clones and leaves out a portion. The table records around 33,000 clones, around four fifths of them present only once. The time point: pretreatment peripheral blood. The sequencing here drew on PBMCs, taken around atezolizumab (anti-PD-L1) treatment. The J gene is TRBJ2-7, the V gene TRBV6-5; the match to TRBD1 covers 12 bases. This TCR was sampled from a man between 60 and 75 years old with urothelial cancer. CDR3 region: CASSYSGQGAEQYF. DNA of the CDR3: TGTGCCAGCAGTTACTCGGGACAGGGGGCCGAGCAGTACTTC.